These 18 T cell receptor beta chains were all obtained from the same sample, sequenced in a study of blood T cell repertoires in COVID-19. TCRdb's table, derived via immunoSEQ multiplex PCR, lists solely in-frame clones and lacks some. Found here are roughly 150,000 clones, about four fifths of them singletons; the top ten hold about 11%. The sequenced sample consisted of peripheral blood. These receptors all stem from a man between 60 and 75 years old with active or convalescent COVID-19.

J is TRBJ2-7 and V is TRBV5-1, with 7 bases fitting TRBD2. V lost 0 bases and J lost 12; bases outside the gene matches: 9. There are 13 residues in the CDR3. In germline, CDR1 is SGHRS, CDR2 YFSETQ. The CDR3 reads CASSLGGRPGWYF. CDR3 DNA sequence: TGCGCCAGCAGCTTGGGCGGGAGACCGGGTTGGTACTTC.

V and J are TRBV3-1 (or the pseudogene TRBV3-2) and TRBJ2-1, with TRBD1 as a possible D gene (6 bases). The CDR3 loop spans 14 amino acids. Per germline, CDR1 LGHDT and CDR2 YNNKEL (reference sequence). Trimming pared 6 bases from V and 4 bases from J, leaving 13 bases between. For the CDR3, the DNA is TGTGCCAGCAGTACGGGACAATTATACAATGAGCAGTTCTTC. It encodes CASSTGQLYNEQFF.

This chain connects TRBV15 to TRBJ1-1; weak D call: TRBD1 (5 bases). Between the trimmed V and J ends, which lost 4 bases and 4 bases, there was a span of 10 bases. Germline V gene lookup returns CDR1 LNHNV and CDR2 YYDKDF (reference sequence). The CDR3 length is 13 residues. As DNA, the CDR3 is TGTGCCACCAGCAAAGAACAGGCCACTGAAGCTTTCTTT. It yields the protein CATSKEQATEAFF.

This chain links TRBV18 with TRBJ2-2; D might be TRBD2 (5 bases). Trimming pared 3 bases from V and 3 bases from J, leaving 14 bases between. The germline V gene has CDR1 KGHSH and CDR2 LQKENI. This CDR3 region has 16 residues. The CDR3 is CASSPSGNEYTGELFF. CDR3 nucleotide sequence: TGTGCCAGCTCACCGTCGGGGAATGAGTACACCGGGGAGCTGTTTTTT.

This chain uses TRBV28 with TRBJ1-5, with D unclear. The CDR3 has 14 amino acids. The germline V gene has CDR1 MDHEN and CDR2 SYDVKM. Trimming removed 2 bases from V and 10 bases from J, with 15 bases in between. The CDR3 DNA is TGTGCCAGCAGTTTAATTGGGCCCGTAGGACCCCAGCATTTT. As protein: CASSLIGPVGPQHF. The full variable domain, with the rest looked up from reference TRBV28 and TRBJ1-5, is DVKVTQSSRYLVKRTGEKVFLECVQDMDHENMFWYRQDPGLGLRLIYFSYDVKMKEKGDIPEGYSVSREKKERFSLILESASTNQTSMYLCASSLIGPVGPQHFGDGTRLSIL.

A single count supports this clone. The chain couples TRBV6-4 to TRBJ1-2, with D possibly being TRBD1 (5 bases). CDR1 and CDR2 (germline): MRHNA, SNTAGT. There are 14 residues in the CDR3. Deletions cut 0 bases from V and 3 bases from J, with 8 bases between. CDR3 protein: CASSDSGGDYGYTF. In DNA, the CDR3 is TGTGCCAGCAGTGACTCGGGGGGGGACTATGGCTACACCTTC.

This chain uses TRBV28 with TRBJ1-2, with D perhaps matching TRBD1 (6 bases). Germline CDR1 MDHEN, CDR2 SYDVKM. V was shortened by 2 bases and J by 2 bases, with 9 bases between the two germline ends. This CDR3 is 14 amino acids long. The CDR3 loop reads CASSLTGHNYGYTF. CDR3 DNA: TGTGCCAGCAGTTTAACGGGACACAACTATGGCTACACCTTC.

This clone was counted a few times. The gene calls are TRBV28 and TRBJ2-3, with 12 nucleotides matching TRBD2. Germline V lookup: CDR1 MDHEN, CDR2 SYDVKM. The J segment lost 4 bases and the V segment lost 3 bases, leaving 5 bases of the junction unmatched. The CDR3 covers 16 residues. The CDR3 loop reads CASSFSSGREADTQYF. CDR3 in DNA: TGTGCCAGCAGTTTTTCTAGCGGGAGGGAGGCAGATACGCAGTATTTT.

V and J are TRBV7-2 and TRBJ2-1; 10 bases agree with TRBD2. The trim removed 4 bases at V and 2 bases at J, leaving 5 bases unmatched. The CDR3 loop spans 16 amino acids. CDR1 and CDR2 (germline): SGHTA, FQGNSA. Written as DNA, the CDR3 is TGTGCCAGCAGCTCACGGACTAGCGGCGCCTACAATGAGCAGTTCTTC. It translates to CASSSRTSGAYNEQFF. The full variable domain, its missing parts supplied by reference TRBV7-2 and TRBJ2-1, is GAGVSQSPSNKVTEKGKDVELRCDPISGHTALYWYRQSLGQGLEFLIYFQGNSAPDKSGLPSDRFSAERTGGSVSTLTIQRTQQEDSAVYLCASSSRTSGAYNEQFFGPGTRLTVL.

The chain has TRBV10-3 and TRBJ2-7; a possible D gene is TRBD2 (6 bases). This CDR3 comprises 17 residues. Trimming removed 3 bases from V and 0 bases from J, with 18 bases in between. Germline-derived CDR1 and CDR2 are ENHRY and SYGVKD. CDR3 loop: CAISESAGRSSSYEQYF. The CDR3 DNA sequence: TGTGCCATCAGTGAATCTGCGGGGAGATCGAGCTCCTACGAGCAGTACTTC.

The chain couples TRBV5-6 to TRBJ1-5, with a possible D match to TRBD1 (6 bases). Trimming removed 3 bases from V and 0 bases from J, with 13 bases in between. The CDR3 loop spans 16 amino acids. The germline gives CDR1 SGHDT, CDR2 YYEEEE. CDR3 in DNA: TGTGCCAGCAGCTCTCAGGGGCCTTATAGCAATCAGCCCCAGCATTTT. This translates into CASSSQGPYSNQPQHF.

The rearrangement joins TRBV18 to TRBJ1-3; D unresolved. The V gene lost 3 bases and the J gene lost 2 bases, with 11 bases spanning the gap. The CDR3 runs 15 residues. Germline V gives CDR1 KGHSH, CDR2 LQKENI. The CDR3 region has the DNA TGTGCCAGCTCACCCATACACGATGCTGGAAACACCATATATTTT. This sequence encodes CASSPIHDAGNTIYF.

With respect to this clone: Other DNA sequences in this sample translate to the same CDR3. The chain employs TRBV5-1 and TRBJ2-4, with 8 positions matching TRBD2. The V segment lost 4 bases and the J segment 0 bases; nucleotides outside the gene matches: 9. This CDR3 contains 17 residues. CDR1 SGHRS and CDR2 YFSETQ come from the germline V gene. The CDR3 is CASSPRGGGGAKNIQYF. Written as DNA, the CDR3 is TGCGCCAGCAGCCCCCGGGGGGGCGGGGGAGCCAAAAACATTCAGTACTTC.

CDR3 sequence (DNA): TGTGCCAGCAGTGTTGAAGGGGATGGCGAGACCCAGTACTTC. Residues: CASSVEGDGETQYF. The V call is TRBV2, the J call TRBJ2-5; TRBD1 might be the D (5 bases). CDR1 is SNHLY and CDR2 is FYNNEI in the germline V gene. The CDR3 covers 14 residues. The ends were cut back, 4 bases at V and 5 bases at J, with 14 bases in the middle.

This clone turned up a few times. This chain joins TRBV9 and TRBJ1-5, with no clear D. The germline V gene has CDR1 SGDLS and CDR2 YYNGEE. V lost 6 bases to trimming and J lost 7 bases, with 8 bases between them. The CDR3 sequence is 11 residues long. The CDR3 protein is CASTRFQPQHF. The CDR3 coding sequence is TGTGCCAGCACCCGTTTCCAGCCCCAGCATTTT.

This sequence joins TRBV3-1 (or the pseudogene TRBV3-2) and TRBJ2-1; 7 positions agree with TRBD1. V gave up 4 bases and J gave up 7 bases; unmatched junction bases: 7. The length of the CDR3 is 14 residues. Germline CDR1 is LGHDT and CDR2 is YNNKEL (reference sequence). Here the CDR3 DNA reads TGTGCCAGCAGCCGATGGACAGGAAAGAATGAGCAGTTCTTC. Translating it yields CASSRWTGKNEQFF.

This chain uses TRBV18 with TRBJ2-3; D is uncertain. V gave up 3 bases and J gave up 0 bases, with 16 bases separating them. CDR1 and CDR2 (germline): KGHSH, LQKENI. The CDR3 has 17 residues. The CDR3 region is CASSPLRQSSSTDTQYF. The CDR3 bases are TGTGCCAGCTCACCCCTTAGACAATCTTCTAGCACAGATACGCAGTATTTT.

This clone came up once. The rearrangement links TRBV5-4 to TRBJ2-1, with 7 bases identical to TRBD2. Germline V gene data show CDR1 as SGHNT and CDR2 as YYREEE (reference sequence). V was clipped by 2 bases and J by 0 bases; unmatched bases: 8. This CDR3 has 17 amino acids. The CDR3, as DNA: TGTGCCAGCAGCTTCCGACTAGCTCCAAGCTCCTACAATGAGCAGTTCTTC. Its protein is CASSFRLAPSSYNEQFF.